The rows below give T cell receptor beta chains drawn from one sample of a study of blood T cell repertoires in COVID-19. The repertoire was sequenced with immunoSEQ multiplex PCR; TCRdb's copy has only in-frame clones and lacks some. The profile shows around 320,000 clones, 90% of them singletons. Sample: PBMCs or T cells enriched from blood (not recorded which). The receptors originated from a woman aged 30 to 39 who had been exposed to COVID-19. Both conserved end residues are part of each CDR3. Fields, in order: D gene, J gene, clone size, V gene, CDR3 protein, CDR3 DNA. The D gene is left open where the match is weak. Clone size, where shown, is once, few, many, or a class for clones that have expanded.

D gene: NA
J gene: TRBJ2-3
clone size: NA
V gene: TRBV27
CDR3 protein: CASRWTRRSTDTQYF
CDR3 DNA: TGTGCCAGCAGATGGACTCGCCGGAGCACAGATACGCAGTATTTT

D gene: NA
J gene: TRBJ1-2
clone size: NA
V gene: TRBV5-1
CDR3 protein: CASGLTVLHGYTF
CDR3 DNA: TGCGCCAGCGGATTGACAGTGCTTCATGGCTACACCTTC

D gene: NA
J gene: TRBJ1-1
clone size: NA
V gene: TRBV7-6
CDR3 protein: CASSAQGNEAFF
CDR3 DNA: TGTGCCAGCAGCGCACAGGGAAATGAAGCTTTCTTT

D gene: NA
J gene: TRBJ1-2
clone size: many
V gene: TRBV7-3
CDR3 protein: CASSFLRVMGYGYGYTF
CDR3 DNA: TGTGCCAGCAGCTTTCTCAGGGTTATGGGATACGGTTATGGCTACACCTTC

D gene: NA
J gene: TRBJ1-5
clone size: once
V gene: TRBV6-5
CDR3 protein: CASRTQGDQPQHF
CDR3 DNA: TGTGCCAGCAGGACACAGGGAGATCAGCCCCAGCATTTT

D gene: NA
J gene: TRBJ1-2
clone size: NA
V gene: TRBV27
CDR3 protein: CASSLSRFPYGYTF
CDR3 DNA: TGTGCCAGCAGTTTATCTCGGTTTCCCTATGGCTACACCTTC

D gene: TRBD2
J gene: TRBJ2-1
clone size: NA
V gene: TRBV10-3
CDR3 protein: CAISETSGVYNEQFF
CDR3 DNA: TGTGCCATCAGTGAGACTAGCGGGGTATACAATGAGCAGTTCTTC

D gene: TRBD2
J gene: TRBJ2-3
clone size: NA
V gene: TRBV6-5
CDR3 protein: CASSLSGGAEDTQYF
CDR3 DNA: TGTGCCAGCAGTCTTAGCGGGGGGGCAGAAGATACGCAGTATTTT

D gene: TRBD1
J gene: TRBJ1-1
clone size: NA
V gene: TRBV29-1
CDR3 protein: CSVARDRGISAFF
CDR3 DNA: TGCAGCGTTGCCCGGGACAGGGGGATTTCGGCTTTCTTT

D gene: NA
J gene: TRBJ2-7
clone size: NA
V gene: TRBV6-5
CDR3 protein: CASGGAGLEQYF
CDR3 DNA: TGTGCCAGCGGCGGGGCGGGACTCGAGCAGTACTTC

D gene: NA
J gene: TRBJ1-5
clone size: NA
V gene: TRBV28
CDR3 protein: CASRPHGDSNQPQHF
CDR3 DNA: TGTGCCAGCAGGCCCCACGGGGATAGCAATCAGCCCCAGCATTTT

D gene: TRBD1
J gene: TRBJ2-4
clone size: many
V gene: TRBV7-9
CDR3 protein: CASSLGGMGDSKNIQYF
CDR3 DNA: TGTGCCAGCAGCTTAGGGGGAATGGGGGACAGCAAAAACATTCAGTACTTC

D gene: TRBD1
J gene: TRBJ1-2
clone size: NA
V gene: TRBV24-1
CDR3 protein: CATSDLRTGYGYTF
CDR3 DNA: TGTGCCACCAGTGATTTGAGGACAGGTTATGGCTACACCTTC

D gene: TRBD2
J gene: TRBJ2-5
clone size: NA
V gene: TRBV30
CDR3 protein: CAWSLTSGARETQYF
CDR3 DNA: TGTGCCTGGAGCCTGACTAGCGGGGCTCGGGAGACCCAGTACTTC

D gene: TRBD1
J gene: TRBJ1-2
clone size: few
V gene: TRBV27
CDR3 protein: CASSSRQGTSNYGYTF
CDR3 DNA: TGTGCCAGCAGTTCTCGACAGGGCACCAGTAACTATGGCTACACCTTC

D gene: TRBD1
J gene: TRBJ2-1
clone size: NA
V gene: TRBV5-8
CDR3 protein: CASRTTGGSEQFF
CDR3 DNA: TGTGCCAGCAGGACTACAGGGGGCAGTGAGCAGTTCTTC

D gene: NA
J gene: TRBJ1-1
clone size: NA
V gene: TRBV11-2
CDR3 protein: CASSLGGRADRAFF
CDR3 DNA: TGTGCCAGCAGCTTAGGAGGTCGTGCTGATAGAGCTTTCTTT

D gene: TRBD1
J gene: TRBJ2-7
clone size: NA
V gene: TRBV7-6
CDR3 protein: CASSSGTGGYEQYF
CDR3 DNA: TGTGCCAGCAGCTCCGGGACAGGGGGCTACGAGCAGTACTTC

D gene: NA
J gene: TRBJ2-7
clone size: NA
V gene: TRBV5-1
CDR3 protein: CASSLVWKQNYEQYF
CDR3 DNA: TGCGCCAGCAGCTTGGTCTGGAAACAGAACTACGAGCAGTACTTC

D gene: TRBD1
J gene: TRBJ1-5
clone size: NA
V gene: TRBV4-2
CDR3 protein: CASSQAQGAHQPQHF
CDR3 DNA: TGTGCCAGCAGCCAAGCACAGGGGGCTCATCAGCCCCAGCATTTT

D gene: NA
J gene: TRBJ2-2
clone size: few
V gene: TRBV5-6
CDR3 protein: CASSSQYGQYTGELFF
CDR3 DNA: TGTGCCAGCAGCTCCCAGTACGGACAGTACACCGGGGAGCTGTTTTTT

D gene: TRBD2
J gene: TRBJ2-3
clone size: NA
V gene: TRBV4-1
CDR3 protein: CASSQGRASGGSDTQYF
CDR3 DNA: TGCGCCAGCAGCCAAGGACGGGCTAGCGGGGGATCAGATACGCAGTATTTT

D gene: NA
J gene: TRBJ1-2
clone size: NA
V gene: TRBV9
CDR3 protein: CASSVALVVETNYGYTF
CDR3 DNA: TGTGCCAGCAGCGTAGCCTTGGTAGTAGAAACTAACTATGGCTACACCTTC

D gene: NA
J gene: TRBJ2-2
clone size: NA
V gene: TRBV4-3
CDR3 protein: CASSQSRTDSNTGELFF
CDR3 DNA: TGCGCCAGCAGCCAATCAAGGACAGACTCGAACACCGGGGAGCTGTTTTTT

D gene: TRBD2
J gene: TRBJ2-7
clone size: NA
V gene: TRBV4-1
CDR3 protein: CASSHPSGGYEQYF
CDR3 DNA: TGCGCCAGCAGCCACCCATCGGGGGGGTACGAGCAGTACTTC

D gene: NA
J gene: TRBJ2-1
clone size: NA
V gene: TRBV5-1
CDR3 protein: CASSGGTVAREQFF
CDR3 DNA: TGCGCCAGCAGCGGGGGGACAGTCGCACGCGAGCAGTTCTTC

D gene: NA
J gene: TRBJ1-1
clone size: NA
V gene: TRBV6-5
CDR3 protein: CASSRSGTNKAFF
CDR3 DNA: TGTGCCAGCAGCAGATCCGGGACTAACAAAGCTTTCTTT

D gene: TRBD1
J gene: TRBJ1-5
clone size: once
V gene: TRBV6-6
CDR3 protein: CASSDRVANQPQHF
CDR3 DNA: TGTGCCAGCAGCGACAGGGTAGCCAATCAGCCCCAGCATTTT

D gene: TRBD1
J gene: TRBJ1-3
clone size: NA
V gene: TRBV10-3
CDR3 protein: CAIGRDRDTGNTIYF
CDR3 DNA: TGTGCCATCGGCCGGGACAGGGACACTGGAAACACCATATATTTT

D gene: NA
J gene: TRBJ1-1
clone size: NA
V gene: TRBV3-1/TRBV3-2
CDR3 protein: CASSQDKWGGTEAFF
CDR3 DNA: TGTGCCAGCAGCCAAGATAAATGGGGGGGCACTGAAGCTTTCTTT

D gene: NA
J gene: TRBJ2-5
clone size: NA
V gene: TRBV7-9
CDR3 protein: CASSFGEETQYF
CDR3 DNA: TGTGCCAGCAGCTTCGGGGAAGAGACCCAGTACTTC

D gene: NA
J gene: TRBJ1-6
clone size: NA
V gene: TRBV6-4
CDR3 protein: CASSDSGQQAPLHF
CDR3 DNA: TGTGCCAGCAGTGACTCGGGGCAGCAAGCACCCCTCCACTTT

D gene: NA
J gene: TRBJ1-3
clone size: NA
V gene: TRBV12-5
CDR3 protein: CASGLGAGNTIYF
CDR3 DNA: TGTGCTAGTGGTTTGGGAGCTGGAAACACCATATATTTT